The clone carrying this TCR beta chain was counted at least ten times. Its antigen remains unidentified. This CDR3 has 14 amino acids. V lost 2 bases and J 8 bases, leaving 13 bases between the germline ends. CDR1 is SGHTA and CDR2 is FQGNSA in the germline V gene. This specimen belongs to a study of response to subunit inactivated influenza vaccine. In TCRdb, the RT-PCR reads were re-called with MiXCR into one record per CDR3 protein. Here the sample spans over 450,000 distinct CDR3 sequences, 10% to 15% being singletons. Study-wide findings and caveats: It was the authors' suggestion that each seasonal influenza vaccination recruits few new T cells.

This material consisted of PBMCs from blood, taken more than 35 days after vaccination. This receptor was taken from a man in his fifties who received an inactivated influenza vaccine. The V gene is TRBV7-2, the J gene TRBJ2-4; perhaps TRBD1 as D (6 bases). The CDR3 coding sequence is TGTGCCAGCAGCTTAACCAGGGGCGCGGACATTCAGTACTTC. Amino acid sequence: CASSLTRGADIQYF.